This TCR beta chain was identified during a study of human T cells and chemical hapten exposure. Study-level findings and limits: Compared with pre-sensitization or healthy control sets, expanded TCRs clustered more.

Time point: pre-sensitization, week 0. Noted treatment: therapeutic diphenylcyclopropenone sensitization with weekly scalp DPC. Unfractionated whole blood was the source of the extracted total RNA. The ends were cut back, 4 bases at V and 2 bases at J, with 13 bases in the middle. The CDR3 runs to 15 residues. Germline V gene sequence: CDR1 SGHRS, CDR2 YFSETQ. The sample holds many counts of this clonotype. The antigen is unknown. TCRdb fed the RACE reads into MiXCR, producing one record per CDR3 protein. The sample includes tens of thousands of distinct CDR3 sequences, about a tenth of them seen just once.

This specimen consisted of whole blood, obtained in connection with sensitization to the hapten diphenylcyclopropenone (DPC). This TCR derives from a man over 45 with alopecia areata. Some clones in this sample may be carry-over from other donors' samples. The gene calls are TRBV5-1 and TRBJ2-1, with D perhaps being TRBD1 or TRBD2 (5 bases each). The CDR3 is CASSPVGETYNEQFF. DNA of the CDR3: TGCGCCAGCAGCCCGGTAGGGGAGACCTACAATGAGCAGTTCTTC. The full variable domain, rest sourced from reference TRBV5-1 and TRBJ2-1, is KAGVTQTPRYLIKTRGQQVTLSCSPISGHRSVSWYQQTPGQGLQFLFEYFSETQRNKGNFPGRFSGRQFSNSRSEMNVSTLELGDSALYLCASSPVGETYNEQFFGPGTRLTVL.